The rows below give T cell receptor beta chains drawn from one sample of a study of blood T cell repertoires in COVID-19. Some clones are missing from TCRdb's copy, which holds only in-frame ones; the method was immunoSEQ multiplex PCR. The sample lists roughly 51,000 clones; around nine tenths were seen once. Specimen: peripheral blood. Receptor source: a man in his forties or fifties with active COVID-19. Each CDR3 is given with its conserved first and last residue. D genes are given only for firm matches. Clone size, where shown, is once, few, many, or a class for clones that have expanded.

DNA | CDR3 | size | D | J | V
TGTGCCAGCAGTGAGGACAAGAACACTGAAGCTTTCTTT | CASSEDKNTEAFF | - | - | TRBJ1-1 | TRBV2
TGTGCCAGCAGCCCCAACAATGAGCAGTTCTTC | CASSPNNEQFF | once | - | TRBJ2-1 | TRBV6-6
TGCAGTGCTCGTGGGTCCAGCGGGTTCGCCTACAATGAGCAGTTCTTC | CSARGSSGFAYNEQFF | - | - | TRBJ2-1 | TRBV20-1
TGCGCCAGCAGCCCAGGCGTGACCGCCTCGTACGAGCAGTACTTC | CASSPGVTASYEQYF | - | - | TRBJ2-7 | TRBV4-3
TGCGCCAGCAGCCCCCGGGCTAGCGGGGGTATGAATGAGCAGTTCTTC | CASSPRASGGMNEQFF | - | TRBD2 | TRBJ2-1 | TRBV4-1
TGTGCCAGTAGGCCCCCGGGGAAAAGCTCCTACGAGCAGTACTTC | CASRPPGKSSYEQYF | - | - | TRBJ2-7 | TRBV19
TGTGCCAGCAGCCGGCTATTTCCCCCCGGGACAGACGCACGACACACCTTC | CASSRLFPPGTDARHTF | few | TRBD1 | TRBJ1-2 | TRBV5-4
TGCGCCAGCAGCCAGGACAGGGACACTGAAGCTTTCTTT | CASSQDRDTEAFF | - | TRBD1 | TRBJ1-1 | TRBV5-1
TGTGCTAGCAGCCCCGGGACTAGCGTCTACAATGAGCAGTTCTTC | CASSPGTSVYNEQFF | - | TRBD2 | TRBJ2-1 | TRBV7-7
TGTGCCAGCAGCCGTGGGACATTGAACACTGAAGCTTTCTTT | CASSRGTLNTEAFF | - | - | TRBJ1-1 | TRBV3-1/TRBV3-2
TGTGCCATCAGACCTGACACGTCGTCTGGAAACACCATATATTTT | CAIRPDTSSGNTIYF | few | - | TRBJ1-3 | TRBV10-3
TGCGCCAGCAGCCGCACAGGGGTCTACTACGAGCAGTACTTC | CASSRTGVYYEQYF | - | TRBD1 | TRBJ2-7 | TRBV5-1
TGTGCCAGCAGTCGTAGCACAGATACGCAGTATTTT | CASSRSTDTQYF | few | - | TRBJ2-3 | TRBV3-1/TRBV3-2
TGTGCCAGCAGCTTCCCTAGCGGGGGGGGCACAGATACGCAGTATTTT | CASSFPSGGGTDTQYF | - | TRBD2 | TRBJ2-3 | TRBV5-4
TGTGCCAGCAGCCCGAGGATAGGGGTCCCGGTCGGAGCTTTCTTT | CASSPRIGVPVGAFF | - | - | TRBJ1-1 | TRBV27
TGTGCCACCAGCAGAGAAGTCGGTGGCTACACCTTC | CATSREVGGYTF | few | - | TRBJ1-2 | TRBV15
TGTGCCAGCAGCTACAGGGACAATCAGCCCCAGCATTTT | CASSYRDNQPQHF | - | - | TRBJ1-5 | TRBV3-1/TRBV3-2
TGTGCCAGCTCACCGGGACTTACAGATACGCAGTATTTT | CASSPGLTDTQYF | - | - | TRBJ2-3 | TRBV18
TGTGCCACCAGCAGAAACTTGGACAGTCCTGTACAAGAGACCCAGTACTTC | CATSRNLDSPVQETQYF | - | - | TRBJ2-5 | TRBV15
TGTGCCAGTAGTATCGGACAGGGGGTAAGTCAGCCCCAGCATTTT | CASSIGQGVSQPQHF | - | TRBD1 | TRBJ1-5 | TRBV19
TGTGCCAGCAGTTTCGAGAGGGGGGGAATTTCACCCCTCCACTTT | CASSFERGGISPLHF | - | - | TRBJ1-6 | TRBV6-2/TRBV6-3
TGCGCCAGCAGCCAGACAGCGAACTATGGCTACACCTTC | CASSQTANYGYTF | once | - | TRBJ1-2 | TRBV4-1
TGTGCCAGCAGCCAAGCCAGGGGCACTGAAGCTTTCTTT | CASSQARGTEAFF | - | - | TRBJ1-1 | TRBV3-1/TRBV3-2
TGTGCCAGCAGCTTAGAAATGGGGGCCGATCAGCCCCAGCATTTT | CASSLEMGADQPQHF | - | - | TRBJ1-5 | TRBV7-8
TGTGCCAGCAGCTTAGGCGGGGGCCGACCAGCGTCAGATACGCAGTATTTT | CASSLGGGRPASDTQYF | - | - | TRBJ2-3 | TRBV11-3
TGCGCCAGCAGCCTTATGACAGGCGACTACGAGCAGTACTTC | CASSLMTGDYEQYF | - | - | TRBJ2-7 | TRBV5-1
TGCGCCAGCAGTGAGTCGGGAGTGGCTGGAAACACCATATATTTT | CASSESGVAGNTIYF | - | - | TRBJ1-3 | TRBV10-2
TGTGCCAGCAGCTTAGTCTCCAGCGGGGGGCCGTACGAGCAGTACTTC | CASSLVSSGGPYEQYF | - | TRBD2 | TRBJ2-7 | TRBV7-2
TGTGCCAGTAGCTTTTTGAACACTGAAGCTTTCTTT | CASSFLNTEAFF | - | - | TRBJ1-1 | TRBV19
TGTGCCAGCAGCGTTCACTACGGGGGTGGGTTCTACAATGAGCAGTTCTTC | CASSVHYGGGFYNEQFF | - | - | TRBJ2-1 | TRBV9
TGTGCCAGCAGCTTGGGACAGTCTAACTATGGCTACACCTTC | CASSLGQSNYGYTF | - | - | TRBJ1-2 | TRBV5-6
TGTGCCAGCAGTTACGCACGCACAGGTCCCACCTACGAGCAGTACTTC | CASSYARTGPTYEQYF | - | - | TRBJ2-7 | TRBV6-8
TGTGCCAGCAGGGCACAGGGTATAGGCGAGCAGTACTTC | CASRAQGIGEQYF | - | - | TRBJ2-7 | TRBV2
TGTGCCAGCAGCCAAGTGAGGACAGCTCAGTACTTC | CASSQVRTAQYF | - | - | TRBJ2-5 | TRBV3-1/TRBV3-2
TGTGCCTGGAGTGTACAGGGGTCTGGGAAACTGTTTTTT | CAWSVQGSGKLFF | - | TRBD1 | TRBJ1-4 | TRBV30
TGTGCCACCAGCAGAGTTCCGGGACAGGGTGAAGAGACCCAGTACTTC | CATSRVPGQGEETQYF | - | TRBD1 | TRBJ2-5 | TRBV15
TGTGCCAGCAGGAAAGCGGGGGGGCAGGGTCAGGAGACCCAGTACTTC | CASRKAGGQGQETQYF | - | TRBD2 | TRBJ2-5 | TRBV27
TGTGCCAGCAGCGAACCGGGACACCAGAACACTGAAGCTTTCTTT | CASSEPGHQNTEAFF | - | - | TRBJ1-1 | TRBV4-2
TGTGCCAGCTCACCAGAGATAACCTCGGGGACCCAGTACTTC | CASSPEITSGTQYF | - | - | TRBJ2-5 | TRBV18
TGTGCCACCCTCACCAGAGGCACCGGGGAGCTGTTTTTT | CATLTRGTGELFF | - | - | TRBJ2-2 | TRBV19
TGTGCCAGCAGCCCTCGGAGGTCCGGGTCCTACGAGCAGTACTTC | CASSPRRSGSYEQYF | - | - | TRBJ2-7 | TRBV5-4
TGCAGCGCACCCGTGGGGACAGGGGTCCGACTATCGAGCTCCTACAATGAGCAGTTCTTC | CSAPVGTGVRLSSSYNEQFF | - | TRBD1 | TRBJ2-1 | TRBV29-1
TGTGCCAGCTCACCAAGTAGGGGCGAGCAGTACTTC | CASSPSRGEQYF | - | - | TRBJ2-7 | TRBV18
TGTGCCAGCAGACGGACAGGGACCAAGGAAAAACTGTTTTTT | CASRRTGTKEKLFF | - | TRBD1 | TRBJ1-4 | TRBV6-5
TGCGCCAGCCATCGAGGGGGTACTAGCACAGATACGCAGTATTTT | CASHRGGTSTDTQYF | - | - | TRBJ2-3 | TRBV5-1
TGTGCCTGGAGTGGGACAGGGTATGGCTACACCTTC | CAWSGTGYGYTF | - | TRBD1 | TRBJ1-2 | TRBV30
TGTGCCAGCTCACCACGGACAGGGGAAGGTACTGAAGCTTTCTTT | CASSPRTGEGTEAFF | - | TRBD1 | TRBJ1-1 | TRBV18
TGTGCCAGCACACAGGGGGCTAACACTGAAGCTTTCTTT | CASTQGANTEAFF | - | TRBD1 | TRBJ1-1 | TRBV2
TGTGCCAGCAGTCCCTGGGCAGACTATAGCAATCAGCCCCAGCATTTT | CASSPWADYSNQPQHF | - | - | TRBJ1-5 | TRBV11-3
TGTGCCAGCAAGCGGGATAGAACCTACGAGCAGTACTTC | CASKRDRTYEQYF | - | TRBD2 | TRBJ2-7 | TRBV2
TGTGCCAGCAGTTCATCGTCGAGCGGGGTCAACTCCTACAATGAGCAGTTCTTC | CASSSSSSGVNSYNEQFF | - | TRBD2 | TRBJ2-1 | TRBV27
TGCGCCAGCAGCTTGGCGGGGGAAGGGGAGACCCAGTACTTC | CASSLAGEGETQYF | - | - | TRBJ2-5 | TRBV5-1
TGTGCCAGCAGCTTGGTCTGGTCAGCGAACACCGGGGAGCTGTTTTTT | CASSLVWSANTGELFF | - | - | TRBJ2-2 | TRBV5-4